The 20 T cell receptor beta chains below were found in one sample sequenced in a study of T cells in localized non-small cell lung cancer (dated by TCRdb to about 2020). Library construction relied on the immunoSEQ multiplex PCR assay. The table was pulled from immuneACCESS by TCRdb, which kept in-frame rearrangements only. Such tables lose some clones; where checked, under half of the loss comes from unresolved V genes, and the rest has no known cause. The sample records about 61,000 clones, 85% to 90% of which are singletons. About 20% of the sample belongs to the ten largest clones. The source material was peripheral blood, sampled before any cancer treatment. These receptors all come from a man aged 40-75 years with stage I squamous cell lung carcinoma.

Written as DNA, the CDR3 is TGCGCCAGCAGCCAAGCCCCAACCGGGACTGGTCCCTACGAGCAGTACTTC. As protein: CASSQAPTGTGPYEQYF. The rearrangement joins TRBV4-3 to TRBJ2-7; maybe TRBD2 (6 bases). CDR1 is LGHNA and CDR2 is YSLEER in the germline V gene. The length of the CDR3 is 17 residues. Between the trimmed V and J ends, which lost 1 base and 2 bases, there was a span of 18 bases.

V gene TRBV28 combines with J gene TRBJ2-4, with D perhaps matching TRBD1 or TRBD2 (5 bases each). V shed 3 bases and J shed 3 bases, with 12 bases lying between them. In germline, CDR1 is MDHEN, CDR2 SYDVKM. The CDR3 has 15 residues. The CDR3, as DNA: TGTGCCAGCAGTTTGTTGGGGGATGGCAAAAACATTCAGTACTTC. Translated, it gives CASSLLGDGKNIQYF.

The chain has TRBV7-2 and TRBJ2-4; no clear D gene. V was trimmed by 5 bases and J by 2 bases, leaving 13 bases between them. This CDR3 has 15 amino acids. CDR1 and CDR2 (germline): SGHTA, FQGNSA. This CDR3 reads CASSLQRETKNIQYF. The CDR3 DNA reads as TGTGCCAGCAGCCTTCAGCGCGAAACCAAAAACATTCAGTACTTC.

The rearrangement links TRBV29-1 to TRBJ1-2; weak D call: TRBD1 (5 bases). V shed 5 bases and J shed 8 bases, with 9 bases lying between them. The germline gives CDR1 SQVTM, CDR2 ANQGSEA. The CDR3 runs to 10 residues. The CDR3 bases are TGCAGCGTTTCAGGGCGGGGCTACACCTTC. It codes for CSVSGRGYTF.

V usage is TRBV7-9 and J usage is TRBJ2-1; 12 bases fit TRBD2. Germline loops: CDR1 SEHNR, CDR2 FQNEAQ (reference sequence). With V trimmed by 4 bases and J by 6 bases, 1 base remained unmatched. The CDR3 runs to 14 residues. CDR3 DNA sequence: TGTGCCAGCAGCTCTAGCGGGAGGGGCAATGAGCAGTTCTTC. This translates into CASSSSGRGNEQFF.

The rearrangement uses TRBV7-8 and TRBJ1-2, with 8 bases lining up with TRBD1. The CDR3 runs to 15 residues. CDR1 SGHVS and CDR2 FQNEAQ come from the germline V gene. The junction had 4 bases not matched to a gene; V was cut back by 1 base and J by 3 bases. Here the CDR3 DNA reads TGTGCCAGCAGCTTAGGAACAGGGGGAGACTATGGCTACACCTTC. This encodes CASSLGTGGDYGYTF.

J is TRBJ1-1 and V is TRBV5-6; D is uncertain. The CDR3 sequence is 12 residues long. Germline loops: CDR1 SGHDT, CDR2 YYEEEE. V was shortened by 2 bases and J by 6 bases, with 8 bases between the two germline ends. CDR3 residues: CASSFRGAEAFF. CDR3 sequence (DNA): TGTGCCAGCAGCTTCCGCGGCGCTGAAGCTTTCTTT.

The rearrangement joins TRBV7-9 to TRBJ2-2; 14 bases match TRBD2. Germline loops: CDR1 SEHNR, CDR2 FQNEAQ (reference sequence). This CDR3 contains 19 residues. V shed 5 bases, J shed 0 bases, and the junction held 8 bases outside the gene matches. This CDR3 is CASSIPTSGRAANTGELFF. The DNA for the CDR3 is TGTGCCAGCAGCATACCGACTAGCGGGAGGGCCGCGAACACCGGGGAGCTGTTTTTT.

The V call is TRBV4-1, the J call TRBJ1-5; 8 nucleotides align to TRBD1. The CDR3 length is 16 residues. The trim removed 1 base at V and 6 bases at J, leaving 8 bases unmatched. Per the germline V gene, CDR1 is MGHRA and CDR2 is YSYEKL. CDR3 nucleotides: TGCGCCAGCAGCCAAGGGGTCGACAGGGGTATTCAGCCCCAGCATTTT. This encodes CASSQGVDRGIQPQHF.

The chain couples TRBV6-6 to TRBJ1-4; the match to TRBD1 covers 7 bases. The CDR3 is 13 residues long. V shed 7 bases and J 8 bases; nucleotides not matched to a gene: 7. CDR1 MNHNY and CDR2 SVGAGI come from the germline V gene (reference sequence). The CDR3 reads CASKDRAEEKLFF. CDR3 nucleotide sequence: TGTGCCAGCAAAGACAGGGCTGAAGAAAAACTGTTTTTT.

This clone was found once. The chain employs TRBV6-6 and TRBJ1-5; D remains unclear. This CDR3 is 13 amino acids long. The germline V gene encodes CDR1 MNHNY and CDR2 SVGAGI (reference sequence). Between the trimmed V and J ends, which lost 0 bases and 7 bases, there was a span of 7 bases. CDR3 nucleotides: TGTGCCAGCAGTTACTCCCTTTGGCAGCCCCAGCATTTT. Protein sequence: CASSYSLWQPQHF.

This rearrangement joins TRBV19 to TRBJ2-3; D is possibly TRBD2 (5 bases). Germline-derived CDR1 and CDR2 are LNHDA and SQIVND (reference sequence). CDR3 size: 13 residues. The ends were cut back, 0 bases at V and 4 bases at J, with 5 bases in the middle. The CDR3 DNA sequence: TGTGCCAGTAGTATAGAGGAGGCAGATACGCAGTATTTT. It is translated as CASSIEEADTQYF.

This clone appeared a few times. This rearrangement joins TRBV18 to TRBJ2-1; a weak D match, TRBD2 (6 bases). Germline values: CDR1 KGHSH, CDR2 LQKENI. This CDR3 comprises 14 residues. Trimming removed 2 bases at V and 8 bases at J, with 13 bases between. The CDR3 spells CASSPTGTGDEQFF. The CDR3 region has the DNA TGTGCCAGCTCACCAACCGGCACGGGGGATGAGCAGTTCTTC.

The chain joins TRBV5-1 to TRBJ2-2, with D possibly TRBD2 on 6 matching bases. Per germline, CDR1 SGHRS and CDR2 YFSETQ. The CDR3 runs to 21 residues. V dropped 4 bases and J dropped 4 bases, with 32 bases sitting between them. As DNA, the CDR3 is TGCGCCAGCAGCCCTCTCGTAGGTCGCGGGACCTCAGCCGGGGCCACCGGGGAGCTGTTTTTT. Translation gives CASSPLVGRGTSAGATGELFF.

The CDR3 protein is CASSIRHEAFF. In DNA, the CDR3 is TGTGCCAGTAGTATTAGGCATGAAGCTTTCTTT. The chain combines TRBV19 with TRBJ1-1; D not resolved. CDR3 size: 11 residues. Germline lookup yields CDR1 LNHDA and CDR2 SQIVND (reference sequence). Between the trimmed V and J ends, which lost 3 bases and 7 bases, there was a span of 6 bases.

This chain links TRBV5-1 with TRBJ1-1; D remains unclear. This CDR3 has 14 residues. Trimming stripped 3 bases from V and 2 bases from J, with 11 bases between. CDR1 SGHRS and CDR2 YFSETQ come from the germline V gene. CDR3 region: CASSSYVTNTEAFF. The CDR3 DNA reads TGCGCCAGCAGCTCCTACGTTACAAACACTGAAGCTTTCTTT.

This chain joins TRBV6-1 and TRBJ2-1, with 10 bases lining up with TRBD2. V lost 4 bases and J lost 8; bases outside the gene matches: 5. The germline V gene has CDR1 MNHNS and CDR2 SASEGT. The CDR3 spans 14 residues. CDR3 sequence reads: CASSVLAGGYEQFF. The DNA of the CDR3 is TGTGCCAGCAGTGTTTTAGCGGGAGGCTATGAGCAGTTCTTC.

The chain links TRBV9 to TRBJ1-3; tentatively, D is TRBD1 (5 bases). This CDR3 has 15 residues. Germline lookup yields CDR1 SGDLS and CDR2 YYNGEE. Trimming left V 3 bases short and J 0 bases short, with 10 bases between. The chain's CDR3 is CASSAPGISGNTIYF. CDR3 nucleotide sequence: TGTGCCAGCAGCGCCCCAGGGATCTCTGGAAACACCATATATTTT. Full variable domain (remainder filled in from reference TRBV9 and TRBJ1-3): DSGVTQTPKHLITATGQRVTLRCSPRSGDLSVYWYQQSLDQGLQFLIQYYNGEERAKGNILERFSAQQFPDLHSELNLSSLELGDSALYFCASSAPGISGNTIYFGEGSWLTVV.

This sequence joins TRBV6-6 and TRBJ2-1; 7 bases align to TRBD1. J was trimmed by 15 bases and V by 0 bases; bases with no gene match: 8. CDR1 is MNHNY and CDR2 is SVGAGI in the germline V gene (reference sequence). CDR3 length: 13 amino acids. CDR3 nucleotides: TGTGCCAGCAGTTACTCGGCTGGGACAGTGCCGTTCTTC. Protein product: CASSYSAGTVPFF.

The genes are TRBV5-5 and TRBJ1-2, with 8 bases matching TRBD1. The V segment lost 0 bases and the J segment 5 bases; nucleotides outside the gene matches: 3. Per germline, CDR1 SGHKS and CDR2 YYEKEE (reference sequence). This CDR3 has 14 amino acids. The CDR3 protein is CASSLGQGSYGYTF. The CDR3 DNA reads as TGTGCCAGCAGCTTGGGACAGGGGTCTTATGGCTACACCTTC.